The 32 T cell receptor beta chains listed next were all sequenced from one sample in a study of cytomegalovirus exposure and HLA in healthy donors. Sequencing was performed with immunoSEQ multiplex PCR; in TCRdb, only in-frame clones are kept and a portion is missing. The sample yields 100,000 to 150,000 clones, around nine tenths seen once. The material sequenced was PBMCs. The receptors derive from a woman younger than 30 in good health and CMV-seronegative.

This clone appeared a few times. The V gene is TRBV11-2, the J gene TRBJ1-2; D perhaps matches TRBD1 (6 bases). This CDR3 region has 15 residues. Germline-derived CDR1 and CDR2 are SGHAT and FQNNGV. The V and J ends lost 5 bases and 8 bases respectively, with 21 bases between them. CDR3: CASSPRGTGMHGYTF. The DNA of the CDR3 is TGTGCCAGCAGCCCCCGGGGAACAGGGATGCACGGCTACACCTTC.

The V and J genes are TRBV7-9 and TRBJ2-2; 8 bases are a match to TRBD2. The germline V gene encodes CDR1 SEHNR and CDR2 FQNEAQ (reference sequence). The CDR3 contains 15 residues. V was pared by 3 bases and J by 5 bases, with 5 bases of the junction left unmatched. This CDR3 reads CASSLRAGVTGELFF. The DNA for the CDR3 is TGTGCCAGCAGCTTGCGAGCGGGAGTAACCGGGGAGCTGTTTTTT.

V and J are TRBV29-1 and TRBJ2-3; D possibly corresponds to TRBD1 (6 bases). The CDR3 spans 14 residues. The germline V gene has CDR1 SQVTM and CDR2 ANQGSEA. V was cut by 0 bases and J by 2 bases, with 9 bases left in between. This CDR3 is CSVEERDITDTQYF. CDR3 nucleotide sequence: TGCAGCGTTGAAGAGAGGGACATCACAGATACGCAGTATTTT.

CDR3 DNA: TGTGCCAGCAGCCAGTGGCAGGTTGTTGAGACCCAGTACTTC. This codes for CASSQWQVVETQYF. The chain joins TRBV14 to TRBJ2-5; D call uncertain. Trimming removed 3 bases at V and 5 bases at J, with 13 bases between. Germline CDR1 and CDR2: SGHDN and FVKESK. CDR3 length: 14 residues. Combining the CDR3 with reference TRBV14 and TRBJ2-5 gives the whole variable domain EAGVTQFPSHSVIEKGQTVTLRCDPISGHDNLYWYRRVMGKEIKFLLHFVKESKQDESGMPNNRFLAERTGGTYSTLKVQPAELEDSGVYFCASSQWQVVETQYFGPGTRLLVL.

The V gene is TRBV18, the J gene TRBJ1-1, with a possible D match to TRBD1 (6 bases). The V gene's germline CDR1 is KGHSH and CDR2 LQKENI. The CDR3 runs to 16 residues. V dropped 5 bases and J dropped 1 base, with 17 bases sitting between them. Here the CDR3 reads CASSAPRGGQNTEAFF. The CDR3 bases are TGTGCCAGCTCAGCTCCACGGGGGGGACAGAACACTGAAGCTTTCTTT.

The chain employs TRBV5-1 and TRBJ2-2; 12 positions agree with TRBD1. CDR1 SGHRS and CDR2 YFSETQ come from the germline V gene. Trimming cost V 4 bases and J 5 bases; bases outside gene matches: 3. The CDR3 loop spans 15 amino acids. For the CDR3, the DNA is TGCGCCAGCAGCCTGGGACAGGGGGCTACCGGGGAGCTGTTTTTT. The encoded protein is CASSLGQGATGELFF.

CDR3 in DNA: TGCAGCGTCCTACTAGCGGGAAGTTACGAGCAGTACTTC. Encoded protein: CSVLLAGSYEQYF. The rearrangement uses TRBV29-1 and TRBJ2-7; 10 bases fit TRBD2. The CDR3 length is 13 residues. After removal of 6 bases from V and 4 bases from J, the junction contained 6 bases not matched to a gene. CDR1 and CDR2 (germline): SQVTM, ANQGSEA.

This clone showed up just once. The chain employs TRBV7-9 and TRBJ2-7, with 9 positions matching TRBD1. Germline loops: CDR1 SEHNR, CDR2 FQNEAQ (reference sequence). CDR3 length: 15 amino acids. The trim removed 3 bases at V and 2 bases at J, leaving 5 bases unmatched. The CDR3 nucleotides read TGTGCCAGCAGCTTCTGGGACAGGGCCCCCTACGAGCAGTACTTC. It is translated as CASSFWDRAPYEQYF. The full variable domain, with the rest looked up from reference TRBV7-9 and TRBJ2-7, is DTGVSQNPRHKITKRGQNVTFRCDPISEHNRLYWYRQTLGQGPEFLTYFQNEAQLEKSRLLSDRFSAERPKGSFSTLEIQRTEQGDSAMYLCASSFWDRAPYEQYFGPGTRLTVT.

The chain employs TRBV28 and TRBJ2-1; no definite D call. The CDR3 length is 16 residues. Germline values: CDR1 MDHEN, CDR2 SYDVKM. V shed 2 bases and J shed 5 bases, with 16 bases lying between them. CDR3 DNA sequence: TGTGCCAGCAGTTTACCTTACCCCAGTGGCCACAATGAGCAGTTCTTC. Residues: CASSLPYPSGHNEQFF.

The genes are TRBV5-1 and TRBJ2-1; 7 bases align to TRBD2. CDR1 SGHRS and CDR2 YFSETQ come from the germline V gene. The CDR3 is 16 amino acids. After removal of 0 bases from V and 1 base from J, the junction contained 4 bases not matched to a gene. CDR3 in amino acids: CASSLELGGSYNEQFF. CDR3 in DNA: TGCGCCAGCAGCTTGGAATTGGGAGGGTCCTACAATGAGCAGTTCTTC.

This clone was picked up one time. The chain recombines TRBV11-2 with TRBJ2-7; D gene ambiguous. The CDR3 totals 15 residues. Germline lookup yields CDR1 SGHAT and CDR2 FQNNGV. With 4 bases removed from V and 4 bases from J, the gap between germline ends came to 17 bases. CDR3 protein: CASSSSPLDIYEQYF. CDR3 in DNA: TGTGCCAGCAGCTCCTCTCCACTCGACATATACGAGCAGTACTTC.

This clone is a singleton in its sample. The chain recombines TRBV29-1 with TRBJ2-7; the D is unclear. Trimming left V 4 bases short and J 0 bases short, with 10 bases between. This CDR3 is 13 amino acids long. Germline V gene data show CDR1 as SQVTM and CDR2 as ANQGSEA. As DNA, the CDR3 is TGCAGCGTTGTCGCCTTGAGCTCCTACGAGCAGTACTTC. Translating it yields CSVVALSSYEQYF.

The J gene is TRBJ2-1, the V gene TRBV30; TRBD2 aligns across 14 bases. V lost 3 bases to trimming and J lost 7 bases; unmatched junction nucleotides: 5. CDR1 and CDR2 from the germline V gene are GTSNPN and SVGIG (reference sequence). The CDR3 totals 15 residues. CDR3 sequence (DNA): TGTGCCTGGAGGACCGGGACTAGCGGGAGTAATGAGCAGTTCTTC. As protein: CAWRTGTSGSNEQFF.

The rearrangement uses TRBV11-3 and TRBJ2-7; TRBD2 matches 9 bases. The CDR3 is 16 amino acids. CDR1 SGHNT and CDR2 YENEEA come from the germline V gene. J lost 4 bases, V lost 0 bases, and 7 bases had no gene match. CDR3 DNA: TGTGCCAGCAGCTTAGAAAAGGGCGGGGGGGCGTACGAGCAGTACTTC. Translated, it gives CASSLEKGGGAYEQYF.

The chain couples TRBV19 to TRBJ2-3, with 11 bases that match TRBD2. V lost 3 bases, J lost 6 bases, and 5 bases stayed unmatched. This CDR3 contains 15 residues. Germline CDR1 is LNHDA and CDR2 is SQIVND (reference sequence). In DNA form, the CDR3 reads TGTGCCAGTAGTATGACTAGCGGGGAGGGGGATACGCAGTATTTT. Translating it yields CASSMTSGEGDTQYF.

The CDR3 DNA reads TGCAGCGTTGAAGGAAGCGGGGACGAGCAGTTCTTC. Amino acids: CSVEGSGDEQFF. V is TRBV29-1 and J is TRBJ2-1, with TRBD2 matching over 7 bases. Germline V CDR1 and CDR2: SQVTM, ANQGSEA. The CDR3 sequence is 12 residues long. J lost 10 bases, V lost 1 base, and 4 bases had no gene match.

The sample holds one count of this clone. Written as DNA, the CDR3 is TGTGCCAGCAGGCTAGCGGGAGGGCCGAATGAGCAGTTCTTC. This encodes CASRLAGGPNEQFF. V gene TRBV7-9 combines with J gene TRBJ2-1; 12 bases fit TRBD2. Germline V lookup: CDR1 SEHNR, CDR2 FQNEAQ (reference sequence). The CDR3 is made up of 14 amino acids. After removal of 6 bases from V and 7 bases from J, the junction contained 4 bases not matched to a gene.

The J gene is TRBJ2-7, the V gene TRBV11-2, with a tentative D call TRBD2 (6 bases). Per the germline V gene, CDR1 is SGHAT and CDR2 is FQNNGV. The germline V and J ends were trimmed by 0 bases and 3 bases, with 12 bases remaining between them. CDR3 length: 15 amino acids. The CDR3 nucleotides read TGTGCCAGCAGCTTAGATCGACTAGACTACTACGAGCAGTACTTC. It translates to CASSLDRLDYYEQYF.

V gene TRBV10-3 combines with J gene TRBJ2-7, with D perhaps TRBD2 (7 bases). The V gene lost 11 bases and the J gene lost 5 bases, with 28 bases spanning the gap. Germline V gene sequence: CDR1 ENHRY, CDR2 SYGVKD. The CDR3 sequence is 16 residues long. The CDR3 sequence is CAPRGGGERFSDEQYF. CDR3 nucleotide sequence: TGTGCCCCCCGGGGCGGGGGCGAGAGGTTTTCGGACGAGCAGTACTTC.

Only one count was recorded for this clone. The chain carries TRBV6-1 and TRBJ2-1; the D gene is possibly TRBD2 (6 bases). Looked up from germline, CDR1 is MNHNS and CDR2 is SASEGT. V shed 1 base and J shed 0 bases, with 7 bases lying between them. There are 15 residues in the CDR3. In nucleotides, the CDR3 is TGTGCCAGCAGTGAAGGACTAGTCTCCTACAATGAGCAGTTCTTC. This gives the protein CASSEGLVSYNEQFF.

This rearrangement joins TRBV4-1 to TRBJ1-5; 8 bases are a match to TRBD1. Trimming cost V 0 bases and J 1 base; bases outside gene matches: 2. The CDR3 extends over 16 amino acids. Germline CDR1 and CDR2: MGHRA and YSYEKL. Here the CDR3 DNA reads TGCGCCAGCAGCCAAGACAGGGGGCTGAGCAATCAGCCCCAGCATTTT. Translation gives CASSQDRGLSNQPQHF.

The gene calls are TRBV6-1 and TRBJ2-7; 7 bases fit TRBD2. Trimming cost V 2 bases and J 2 bases; bases outside gene matches: 6. This CDR3 is built from 15 residues. CDR1 and CDR2 (germline): MNHNS, SASEGT. As DNA, the CDR3 is TGTGCCAGCAGTGAATGGGGGGGAGGCCCCTACGAGCAGTACTTC. It codes for CASSEWGGGPYEQYF.

V gene TRBV4-2 combines with J gene TRBJ2-7, with 12 bases lining up with TRBD2. V lost 0 bases and J lost 1; bases outside the gene matches: 4. The CDR3 has 17 amino acids. The germline V gene encodes CDR1 LGHNA and CDR2 YNFKEQ. The CDR3 DNA sequence: TGTGCCAGCAGCCAAGAACTAGCGGGGGGAGCATCCTACGAGCAGTACTTC. Its translation is CASSQELAGGASYEQYF.

The rearrangement uses TRBV6-1 and TRBJ2-7; 11 bases match TRBD1. With V trimmed by 0 bases and J by 7 bases, 8 bases remained unmatched. The CDR3 spans 16 residues. The germline gives CDR1 MNHNS, CDR2 SASEGT. This chain's CDR3 is CASSEAEDRGQREQYF. The CDR3 DNA is TGTGCCAGCAGTGAAGCGGAGGACAGGGGGCAGAGGGAGCAGTACTTC.

The V and J genes are TRBV6-5 and TRBJ1-1; D gene ambiguous. The germline V gene encodes CDR1 MNHEY and CDR2 SVGAGI. The CDR3 runs 8 residues. Trimming took off 11 bases at V and 8 bases at J, with 6 bases between the two ends. Here the CDR3 reads CAPREAFF. CDR3 sequence (DNA): TGTGCCCCCAGGGAAGCTTTCTTT.

The table lists this clone with a count of one. CDR3 residues: CASSPPGMSYEQYF. In DNA form, the CDR3 reads TGTGCCAGCAGCCCCCCGGGGATGAGCTACGAGCAGTACTTC. V gene TRBV6-6 combines with J gene TRBJ2-7, with D perhaps matching TRBD2 (5 bases). Trimming took off 6 bases at V and 3 bases at J, with 15 bases between the two ends. Germline V lookup: CDR1 MNHNY, CDR2 SVGAGI (reference sequence). This CDR3 has 14 amino acids.

The chain combines TRBV30 with TRBJ2-2; 8 bases match TRBD2. Germline V gives CDR1 GTSNPN, CDR2 SVGIG (reference sequence). J was trimmed by 6 bases and V by 4 bases; bases with no gene match: 7. The CDR3 contains 14 residues. CDR3 region: CAWKGGRRPGELFF. CDR3 nucleotides: TGTGCCTGGAAGGGCGGGAGGCGCCCCGGGGAGCTGTTTTTT.

The chain has TRBV15 and TRBJ2-3; perhaps TRBD2 as D (5 bases). Germline assignment: CDR1 LNHNV and CDR2 YYDKDF (reference sequence). With 0 bases removed from V and 6 bases from J, the gap between germline ends came to 13 bases. The CDR3 sequence is 15 residues long. CDR3 protein: CATSREGPRRDTQYF. CDR3 bases: TGTGCCACCAGCAGAGAAGGACCCCGGAGGGATACGCAGTATTTT.

This rearrangement joins TRBV19 to TRBJ1-1; D perhaps matches TRBD1 (5 bases). Germline CDR1 LNHDA, CDR2 SQIVND (reference sequence). The CDR3 is 14 amino acids. V lost 3 bases, J lost 8 bases, and 16 bases lay in between. CDR3: CASSISNRQSEAFF. The CDR3 DNA follows: TGTGCCAGTAGTATCTCGAACAGGCAATCGGAAGCTTTCTTT.

This clone was observed a single time. This sequence joins TRBV6-4 and TRBJ2-2; D is perhaps TRBD1 (6 bases). The germline V gene has CDR1 MRHNA and CDR2 SNTAGT. The CDR3 has 14 residues. V was clipped by 4 bases and J by 4 bases, with 10 bases between them. CDR3 sequence: CASSAQGGTGELFF. CDR3 nucleotides: TGTGCCAGCAGTGCACAGGGCGGCACCGGGGAGCTGTTTTTT.

The V and J genes are TRBV6-1 and TRBJ2-1; 7 positions agree with TRBD2. Trimming took 4 bases from V and 3 from J; bases not matched to a gene: 12. Germline assignment: CDR1 MNHNS and CDR2 SASEGT. The CDR3 contains 17 residues. The CDR3 sequence is CASSGGTGGVGYNEQFF. As DNA, the CDR3 is TGTGCCAGCAGTGGCGGTACGGGAGGAGTTGGCTACAATGAGCAGTTCTTC.

The chain is built from TRBV19 and TRBJ1-2, with 11 bases fitting TRBD1. The CDR3 consists of 16 residues. Losses at the gene ends were 6 bases for V and 8 bases for J; bases not matched to a gene: 14. Germline V gene data show CDR1 as LNHDA and CDR2 as SQIVND (reference sequence). CDR3 DNA sequence: TGTGCCAGTAGCCTACTTACCGGGACAGGGGGTGCGGGCTACACCTTC. It specifies CASSLLTGTGGAGYTF. The whole variable domain, filled in from reference TRBV19 and TRBJ1-2, reads DGGITQSPKYLFRKEGQNVTLSCEQNLNHDAMYWYRQDPGQGLRLIYYSQIVNDFQKGDIAEGYSVSREKKESFPLTVTSAQKNPTAFYLCASSLLTGTGGAGYTFGSGTRLTVV.